Sequencing of this T cell receptor beta chain was carried out in a study of glioma-infiltrating T cells. This CDR3 is 14 amino acids long. The V and J ends lost 1 base and 6 bases respectively, with 13 bases between them. The germline V gene has CDR1 SGHRS and CDR2 YFSETQ. TCR alpha and beta CDR3 regions were amplified from RNA using iRepertoire nested multiplex PCR. Tissue mRNA or PBMC total RNA, about 85-400 ng, went into one-step reverse transcription and amplification. TCRdb itself ran the multiplex PCR reads through MiXCR, one entry per CDR3 protein. The sample records about 110,000 distinct CDR3 sequences, about 25% being singletons. Points from the study as a whole: CDR3 overlap between tissue and blood was very small. Above-expected tissue-blood divergence occurred in all gliomas, most in low-grade ones.

This clonotype was seen at least ten times. Its antigen is currently unknown. The clonotype was recovered from a human donor with low-grade glioma or glioblastoma, undergoing nonglioma brain surgery, or in good health (not recorded which). V usage is TRBV5-1 and J usage is TRBJ1-2; D unresolved. Specimen: glioma tissue, nonneoplastic brain tissue, or PBMCs (not recorded which). CDR3 sequence reads: CASSLIREKDGYTF. The CDR3 DNA reads TGCGCCAGCAGCTTGATAAGGGAAAAGGATGGCTACACCTTC.